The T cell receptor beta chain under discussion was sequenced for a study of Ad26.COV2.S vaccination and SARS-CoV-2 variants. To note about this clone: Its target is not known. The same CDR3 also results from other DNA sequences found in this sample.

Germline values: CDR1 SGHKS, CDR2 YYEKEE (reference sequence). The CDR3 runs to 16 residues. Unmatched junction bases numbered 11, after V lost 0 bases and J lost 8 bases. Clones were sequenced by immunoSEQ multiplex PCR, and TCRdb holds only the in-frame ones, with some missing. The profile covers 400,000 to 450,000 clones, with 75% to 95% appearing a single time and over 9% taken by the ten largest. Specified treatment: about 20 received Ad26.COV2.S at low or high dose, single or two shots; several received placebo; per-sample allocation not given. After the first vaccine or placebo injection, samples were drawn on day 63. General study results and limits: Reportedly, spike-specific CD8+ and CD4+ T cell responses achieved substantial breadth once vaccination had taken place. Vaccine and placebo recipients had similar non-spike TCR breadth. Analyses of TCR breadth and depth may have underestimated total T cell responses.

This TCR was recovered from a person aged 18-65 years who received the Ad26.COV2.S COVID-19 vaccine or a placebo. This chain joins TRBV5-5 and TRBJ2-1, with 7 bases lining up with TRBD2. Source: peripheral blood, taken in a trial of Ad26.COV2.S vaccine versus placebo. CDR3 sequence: CASSLGRGLDIDEQFF. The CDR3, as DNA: TGTGCCAGCAGCTTGGGGAGAGGACTAGACATCGATGAGCAGTTCTTC.